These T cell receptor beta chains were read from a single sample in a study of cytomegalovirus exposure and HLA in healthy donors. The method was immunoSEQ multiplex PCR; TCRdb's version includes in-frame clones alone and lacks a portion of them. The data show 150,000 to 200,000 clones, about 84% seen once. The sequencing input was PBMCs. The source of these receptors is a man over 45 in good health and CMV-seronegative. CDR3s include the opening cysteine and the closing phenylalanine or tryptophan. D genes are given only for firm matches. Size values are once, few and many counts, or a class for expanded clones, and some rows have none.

cdr3_aa: CASSQGHVSSGNTIYF
cdr3_nt: TGCGCCAGCAGCCAAGGTCACGTCAGCTCTGGAAACACCATATATTTT
j_call: TRBJ1-3
clone_size: once
d_call: NA
v_call: TRBV4-1

cdr3_aa: CASSFRDRVFGYNEQFF
cdr3_nt: TGTGCCAGTAGTTTCCGGGACAGGGTCTTTGGCTACAATGAGCAGTTCTTC
j_call: TRBJ2-1
clone_size: NA
d_call: TRBD1
v_call: TRBV19

cdr3_aa: CAITGVTHTEAFF
cdr3_nt: TGTGCCATCACGGGGGTAACCCACACTGAAGCTTTCTTT
j_call: TRBJ1-1
clone_size: NA
d_call: NA
v_call: TRBV10-3

cdr3_aa: CASSMTGYNEQFF
cdr3_nt: TGTGCCAGTAGTATGACAGGCTACAATGAGCAGTTCTTC
j_call: TRBJ2-1
clone_size: NA
d_call: NA
v_call: TRBV19

cdr3_aa: CASSLNPVNTEAFF
cdr3_nt: TGTGCCAGCAGCTTGAATCCGGTGAACACTGAAGCTTTCTTT
j_call: TRBJ1-1
clone_size: NA
d_call: NA
v_call: TRBV5-5

cdr3_aa: CASSPQGVAGELFF
cdr3_nt: TGTGCCAGCAGTCCCCAGGGGGTAGCCGGGGAGCTGTTTTTT
j_call: TRBJ2-2
clone_size: NA
d_call: TRBD1
v_call: TRBV2

cdr3_aa: CASSIGQGSSGANVLTF
cdr3_nt: TGTGCCAGCTCAATAGGACAGGGGAGCTCTGGGGCCAACGTCCTGACTTTC
j_call: TRBJ2-6
clone_size: NA
d_call: TRBD1
v_call: TRBV18

cdr3_aa: CASSYPPPAGANVLTF
cdr3_nt: TGCGCCAGCAGCTATCCTCCCCCGGCTGGGGCCAACGTCCTGACTTTC
j_call: TRBJ2-6
clone_size: NA
d_call: NA
v_call: TRBV5-1

cdr3_aa: CASSPYRDAGNTIYF
cdr3_nt: TGTGCCAGCAGCCCTTACAGGGATGCGGGAAACACCATATATTTT
j_call: TRBJ1-3
clone_size: once
d_call: NA
v_call: TRBV4-2

cdr3_aa: CASSLVALRDITYEQYF
cdr3_nt: TGTGCCAGCAGCTTGGTGGCGCTTAGGGACATCACCTACGAGCAGTACTTC
j_call: TRBJ2-7
clone_size: NA
d_call: NA
v_call: TRBV5-5

cdr3_aa: CASSVDQVFSGNTIYF
cdr3_nt: TGTGCCAGCAGCGTTGATCAGGTCTTCTCTGGAAACACCATATATTTT
j_call: TRBJ1-3
clone_size: NA
d_call: NA
v_call: TRBV9

cdr3_aa: CASIDRGTQYF
cdr3_nt: TGTGCCAGCATTGACAGGGGGACGCAGTACTTC
j_call: TRBJ2-7
clone_size: NA
d_call: NA
v_call: TRBV21-1

cdr3_aa: CASSPGTGGSPLHF
cdr3_nt: TGTGCCAGCAGCCCCGGGACAGGGGGATCACCCCTCCACTTT
j_call: TRBJ1-6
clone_size: NA
d_call: TRBD1
v_call: TRBV7-9

cdr3_aa: CSVGEGGSRTEAFF
cdr3_nt: TGCAGCGTTGGTGAAGGAGGGTCAAGGACTGAAGCTTTCTTT
j_call: TRBJ1-1
clone_size: NA
d_call: NA
v_call: TRBV29-1

cdr3_aa: CASSLGQALSYEQYF
cdr3_nt: TGTGCCAGCAGCTTAGGGCAGGCCCTCTCCTACGAGCAGTACTTC
j_call: TRBJ2-7
clone_size: few
d_call: NA
v_call: TRBV7-2

cdr3_aa: CASSFSQGSGEQFF
cdr3_nt: TGCGCCAGCAGCTTTTCCCAGGGGTCTGGTGAGCAGTTCTTC
j_call: TRBJ2-1
clone_size: NA
d_call: NA
v_call: TRBV5-1

cdr3_aa: CASRPSPLQLHYGYTF
cdr3_nt: TGTGCCAGCAGACCATCCCCTCTACAGCTCCACTATGGCTACACCTTC
j_call: TRBJ1-2
clone_size: NA
d_call: NA
v_call: TRBV28

cdr3_aa: CASSQSIQTRGYTF
cdr3_nt: TGCGCCAGCAGCCAATCTATTCAGACTCGGGGCTACACCTTC
j_call: TRBJ1-2
clone_size: large
d_call: NA
v_call: TRBV4-3

cdr3_aa: CASGPRDREGGDTEAFF
cdr3_nt: TGTGCCAGCGGCCCCCGGGACAGGGAAGGAGGAGACACTGAAGCTTTCTTT
j_call: TRBJ1-1
clone_size: NA
d_call: TRBD1
v_call: TRBV2

cdr3_aa: CASTRQGNSPEAFF
cdr3_nt: TGTGCCAGCACGAGACAGGGTAATTCGCCTGAAGCTTTCTTT
j_call: TRBJ1-1
clone_size: NA
d_call: TRBD1
v_call: TRBV25-1

cdr3_aa: CASSPGTSGTDTQYF
cdr3_nt: TGTGCCAGCAGTCCCGGGACTAGCGGCACAGATACGCAGTATTTT
j_call: TRBJ2-3
clone_size: NA
d_call: TRBD2
v_call: TRBV7-9

cdr3_aa: CASSLYQGNEKLFF
cdr3_nt: TGTGCCAGCAGTCTGTATCAGGGAAATGAAAAACTGTTTTTT
j_call: TRBJ1-4
clone_size: NA
d_call: NA
v_call: TRBV6-8

cdr3_aa: CASRLAGTGELFF
cdr3_nt: TGTGCCAGCAGATTGGCCGGGACCGGGGAGCTGTTTTTT
j_call: TRBJ2-2
clone_size: NA
d_call: NA
v_call: TRBV5-6

cdr3_aa: CAWGGASTDTQYF
cdr3_nt: TGTGCCTGGGGGGGGGCTAGCACAGATACGCAGTATTTT
j_call: TRBJ2-3
clone_size: NA
d_call: NA
v_call: TRBV30

cdr3_aa: CASSTSTTTNEKLFF
cdr3_nt: TGTGCCAGTAGTACCTCGACAACAACTAATGAAAAACTGTTTTTT
j_call: TRBJ1-4
clone_size: NA
d_call: NA
v_call: TRBV19

cdr3_aa: CSSSLSGKGARGYTF
cdr3_nt: TGTTCCAGCAGCTTATCTGGGAAGGGGGCGCGGGGCTACACCTTC
j_call: TRBJ1-2
clone_size: NA
d_call: TRBD1
v_call: TRBV7-9

cdr3_aa: CASSEPGGADTQYF
cdr3_nt: TGTGCCAGCAGTGAACCCGGAGGGGCAGATACGCAGTATTTT
j_call: TRBJ2-3
clone_size: NA
d_call: NA
v_call: TRBV2

cdr3_aa: CASSKPPGQGYTGELFF
cdr3_nt: TGTGCCAGTAGTAAACCCCCGGGACAGGGATATACCGGGGAGCTGTTTTTT
j_call: TRBJ2-2
clone_size: NA
d_call: TRBD1
v_call: TRBV19

cdr3_aa: CSVDRGTYGYTF
cdr3_nt: TGCAGCGTTGACCGGGGGACCTATGGCTACACCTTC
j_call: TRBJ1-2
clone_size: once
d_call: NA
v_call: TRBV29-1

cdr3_aa: CASSRRGAEAFF
cdr3_nt: TGTGCCAGCAGCCGGCGGGGAGCTGAAGCTTTCTTT
j_call: TRBJ1-1
clone_size: NA
d_call: NA
v_call: TRBV7-8

cdr3_aa: CSVGTFGYEQYF
cdr3_nt: TGCAGCGTCGGGACATTTGGGTACGAGCAGTACTTC
j_call: TRBJ2-7
clone_size: NA
d_call: NA
v_call: TRBV29-1

cdr3_aa: CASSPNRGFNSPLHF
cdr3_nt: TGTGCCAGCAGCCCGAATCGGGGGTTTAATTCACCCCTCCACTTT
j_call: TRBJ1-6
clone_size: NA
d_call: NA
v_call: TRBV28

cdr3_aa: CASSQGPRNQPQHF
cdr3_nt: TGTGCCAGTTCTCAGGGGCCCCGCAATCAGCCCCAGCATTTT
j_call: TRBJ1-5
clone_size: NA
d_call: NA
v_call: TRBV19

cdr3_aa: CASSPRDRAGGYTF
cdr3_nt: TGTGCCAGCAGCCCCCGGGACAGGGCAGGGGGCTACACCTTC
j_call: TRBJ1-2
clone_size: few
d_call: TRBD1
v_call: TRBV7-8

cdr3_aa: CASSPTGGDHYGYTF
cdr3_nt: TGTGCCAGCAGCCCGACAGGGGGCGACCACTATGGCTACACCTTC
j_call: TRBJ1-2
clone_size: NA
d_call: TRBD1
v_call: TRBV27

cdr3_aa: CASSLAGVSYNEQFF
cdr3_nt: TGTGCCAGCAGCTTAGCGGGGGTCTCCTACAATGAGCAGTTCTTC
j_call: TRBJ2-1
clone_size: NA
d_call: NA
v_call: TRBV11-2

cdr3_aa: CASSQRHGTTYEQYF
cdr3_nt: TGCGCCAGCAGCCAGAGACACGGAACAACCTACGAGCAGTACTTC
j_call: TRBJ2-7
clone_size: NA
d_call: NA
v_call: TRBV4-1

cdr3_aa: CATVDRGTNEQFF
cdr3_nt: TGTGCCACCGTGGACAGGGGTACCAATGAGCAGTTCTTC
j_call: TRBJ2-1
clone_size: NA
d_call: TRBD1
v_call: TRBV27

cdr3_aa: CASSHGVANYGYTF
cdr3_nt: TGCGCCAGCAGCCACGGGGTAGCTAACTATGGCTACACCTTC
j_call: TRBJ1-2
clone_size: NA
d_call: NA
v_call: TRBV4-3

cdr3_aa: CASSLVGGQGNSPLHF
cdr3_nt: TGTGCCAGCAGCTTAGTCGGGGGACAGGGCAATTCACCCCTCCACTTT
j_call: TRBJ1-6
clone_size: NA
d_call: TRBD1
v_call: TRBV11-2

cdr3_aa: CASSIGTAGTFF
cdr3_nt: TGTGCCAGTAGTATAGGGACGGCGGGGACGTTCTTC
j_call: TRBJ2-1
clone_size: NA
d_call: NA
v_call: TRBV19

cdr3_aa: CAWTPTGTANSPLHF
cdr3_nt: TGTGCCTGGACCCCCACCGGGACAGCAAATTCACCCCTCCACTTT
j_call: TRBJ1-6
clone_size: NA
d_call: TRBD1
v_call: TRBV30

cdr3_aa: CASKGDYTGELFF
cdr3_nt: TGTGCCAGTAAAGGAGATTACACCGGGGAGCTGTTTTTT
j_call: TRBJ2-2
clone_size: once
d_call: NA
v_call: TRBV19

cdr3_aa: CASSSRPGTGGGKDTEAFF
cdr3_nt: TGTGCCAGCAGCTCCCGACCCGGGACAGGGGGAGGTAAGGACACTGAAGCTTTCTTT
j_call: TRBJ1-1
clone_size: few
d_call: TRBD1
v_call: TRBV9

cdr3_aa: CASRKGTGWNNEQFF
cdr3_nt: TGTGCCAGCAGAAAAGGGACAGGGTGGAACAATGAGCAGTTCTTC
j_call: TRBJ2-1
clone_size: few
d_call: TRBD1
v_call: TRBV5-6

cdr3_aa: CASSPLIYLQGRAYGYTF
cdr3_nt: TGTGCCAGCAGCCCCTTGATTTACCTGCAGGGGCGCGCCTATGGCTACACCTTC
j_call: TRBJ1-2
clone_size: once
d_call: NA
v_call: TRBV7-8

cdr3_aa: CASSLYEGTRTEAFF
cdr3_nt: TGTGCCAGCAGTTTATACGAGGGAACGCGGACTGAAGCTTTCTTT
j_call: TRBJ1-1
clone_size: few
d_call: NA
v_call: TRBV27

cdr3_aa: CSVMTSGGLAKNIQYF
cdr3_nt: TGCAGCGTGATGACTAGCGGGGGGCTAGCCAAAAACATTCAGTACTTC
j_call: TRBJ2-4
clone_size: NA
d_call: TRBD2
v_call: TRBV29-1

cdr3_aa: CASRFLSTGELFF
cdr3_nt: TGTGCCAGTAGGTTCCTGAGCACCGGGGAGCTGTTTTTT
j_call: TRBJ2-2
clone_size: NA
d_call: NA
v_call: TRBV19

cdr3_aa: CAWNRVTSDTQYF
cdr3_nt: TGTGCCTGGAACCGGGTAACTTCAGATACGCAGTATTTT
j_call: TRBJ2-3
clone_size: NA
d_call: NA
v_call: TRBV30

cdr3_aa: CASSRQGAGELFF
cdr3_nt: TGTGCCAGCAGTCGACAGGGCGCCGGGGAGCTGTTTTTT
j_call: TRBJ2-2
clone_size: NA
d_call: TRBD1
v_call: TRBV27

cdr3_aa: CASTQSGGTSSYNEQFF
cdr3_nt: TGTGCCAGCACCCAATCAGGGGGGACTAGCTCCTACAATGAGCAGTTCTTC
j_call: TRBJ2-1
clone_size: NA
d_call: NA
v_call: TRBV25-1